This is a list of T cell receptor beta chains from one sample in a study of CXCR3-negative and CXCR3-positive naive CD8 T cells. TCRdb processed the 5' RACE reads again and assigns one entry to each CDR3 protein, with no DNA. The sample data list some 54,000 distinct CDR3 sequences. Sequencing was done on a sample of naive CXCR3+ CD8+ T cells from blood. The receptor set was obtained from a human donor in good health. Some clones in this sample may be carry-over from other donors' samples. CDR3s include the opening cysteine and the closing phenylalanine or tryptophan.

v_gene: TRBV12-3/TRBV12-4
j_gene: TRBJ2-2
CDR3aa: CASSLAGIVAGELFF

v_gene: TRBV28
j_gene: TRBJ2-7
CDR3aa: CASTSEDRDSYEQYF

v_gene: TRBV10-2
j_gene: TRBJ2-3
CDR3aa: CASSEGLAETTDTQYF

v_gene: TRBV6-2/TRBV6-3
j_gene: TRBJ2-3
CDR3aa: CASRLLAGGLTDTQYF

v_gene: TRBV5-1
j_gene: TRBJ2-7
CDR3aa: CASSFEGATYEQYF

v_gene: TRBV10-1
j_gene: TRBJ1-2
CDR3aa: CASSEDRVGYTF

v_gene: TRBV7-9
j_gene: TRBJ2-7
CDR3aa: CASSLGPTGPYEQYF

v_gene: TRBV6-2/TRBV6-3
j_gene: TRBJ2-1
CDR3aa: CASSIIPQGAYNEQFF

v_gene: TRBV12-3/TRBV12-4
j_gene: TRBJ1-3
CDR3aa: CASSPFPGPHSGNTIYF

v_gene: TRBV29-1
j_gene: TRBJ2-7
CDR3aa: CSVAGFGAYEQYF

v_gene: TRBV9
j_gene: TRBJ1-1
CDR3aa: CASSVGSGREAFF

v_gene: TRBV29-1
j_gene: TRBJ1-1
CDR3aa: CSVVSMNTEASF

v_gene: TRBV6-5
j_gene: TRBJ2-1
CDR3aa: CATGLLGGASYNEQFF

v_gene: TRBV7-2
j_gene: TRBJ2-5
CDR3aa: CASSLGPTGGWQTQYF

v_gene: TRBV20-1
j_gene: TRBJ2-1
CDR3aa: CSARGQGARNEQFF

v_gene: TRBV4-3
j_gene: TRBJ1-1
CDR3aa: CASSQDRWEPNTEAFF

v_gene: TRBV12-3/TRBV12-4
j_gene: TRBJ1-5
CDR3aa: CASSLFDRGSNQPQHF

v_gene: TRBV20-1
j_gene: TRBJ2-7
CDR3aa: CMVRDRVSYEQYF

v_gene: TRBV28
j_gene: TRBJ2-1
CDR3aa: CASRGQNNEQFF

v_gene: TRBV7-9
j_gene: TRBJ1-2
CDR3aa: CASSLVRTLAGYTF

v_gene: TRBV20-1
j_gene: TRBJ2-5
CDR3aa: CSARRTSGWVETQYF

v_gene: TRBV6-2/TRBV6-3
j_gene: TRBJ2-5
CDR3aa: CASTFPGLDYPAPDF

v_gene: TRBV3-1
j_gene: TRBJ2-5
CDR3aa: CASRSRDRTQETQYF

v_gene: TRBV29-1
j_gene: TRBJ2-1
CDR3aa: CSVVTRYNEQFF

v_gene: TRBV6-5
j_gene: TRBJ2-2
CDR3aa: CASSSDAGELFF

v_gene: TRBV10-3
j_gene: TRBJ2-7
CDR3aa: CAISDLDGPILYEQYF

v_gene: TRBV29-1
j_gene: TRBJ2-1
CDR3aa: CSAEGWTGGNEQFF

v_gene: TRBV5-6
j_gene: TRBJ1-1
CDR3aa: CASSLARGPEAFF

v_gene: TRBV4-3
j_gene: TRBJ1-5
CDR3aa: CASSQDRANPYQPQHF

v_gene: TRBV2
j_gene: TRBJ1-5
CDR3aa: CASTLGGAGAGQPQHF

v_gene: TRBV29-1
j_gene: TRBJ2-7
CDR3aa: CSVEPGTGGYEQYF

v_gene: TRBV27
j_gene: TRBJ2-1
CDR3aa: CASWGTLSYNEQFF

v_gene: TRBV7-9
j_gene: TRBJ2-1
CDR3aa: CASSLAVAGIDSYNEQFF

v_gene: TRBV7-9
j_gene: TRBJ1-2
CDR3aa: CASSLNGQGTYGYTF

v_gene: TRBV29-1
j_gene: TRBJ2-1
CDR3aa: CSVETDRSSYNEQFF

v_gene: TRBV7-9
j_gene: TRBJ2-4
CDR3aa: CASSGPRGNPLNIQYF

v_gene: TRBV29-1
j_gene: TRBJ1-2
CDR3aa: CSVVGSNYGYTF

v_gene: TRBV6-1
j_gene: TRBJ2-7
CDR3aa: CAGGLDGSSYEQYF

v_gene: TRBV7-3
j_gene: TRBJ1-2
CDR3aa: CASSSTGGGNYGYTF

v_gene: TRBV7-9
j_gene: TRBJ2-2
CDR3aa: CASSLQGSTGELFF

v_gene: TRBV27
j_gene: TRBJ2-7
CDR3aa: CASSFEAGVMYEQYF

v_gene: TRBV4-3
j_gene: TRBJ1-5
CDR3aa: CASSPGTADQPQHF

v_gene: TRBV29-1
j_gene: TRBJ2-7
CDR3aa: CSVAPGGAVEQYF

v_gene: TRBV11-3
j_gene: TRBJ2-1
CDR3aa: CASSTQQRGYNEQFF

v_gene: TRBV12-5
j_gene: TRBJ2-7
CDR3aa: CASGTQGTFHEQYF

v_gene: TRBV20-1
j_gene: TRBJ2-7
CDR3aa: CSARGVDEGLAGVEQYF

v_gene: TRBV7-9
j_gene: TRBJ1-1
CDR3aa: CASSLATGTYTEAFF

v_gene: TRBV7-9
j_gene: TRBJ2-1
CDR3aa: CASSSPGTYNEQFF

v_gene: TRBV7-9
j_gene: TRBJ2-3
CDR3aa: CASCGIPDTQYF

v_gene: TRBV14
j_gene: TRBJ2-7
CDR3aa: CASSQRRANPYEQYF

v_gene: TRBV23-1
j_gene: TRBJ1-5
CDR3aa: CASSQSWDIASPFSNQPQHF

v_gene: TRBV28
j_gene: TRBJ1-4
CDR3aa: CASRGLSEKLFF

v_gene: TRBV29-1
j_gene: TRBJ1-5
CDR3aa: CSVRDRHPTHPQHF